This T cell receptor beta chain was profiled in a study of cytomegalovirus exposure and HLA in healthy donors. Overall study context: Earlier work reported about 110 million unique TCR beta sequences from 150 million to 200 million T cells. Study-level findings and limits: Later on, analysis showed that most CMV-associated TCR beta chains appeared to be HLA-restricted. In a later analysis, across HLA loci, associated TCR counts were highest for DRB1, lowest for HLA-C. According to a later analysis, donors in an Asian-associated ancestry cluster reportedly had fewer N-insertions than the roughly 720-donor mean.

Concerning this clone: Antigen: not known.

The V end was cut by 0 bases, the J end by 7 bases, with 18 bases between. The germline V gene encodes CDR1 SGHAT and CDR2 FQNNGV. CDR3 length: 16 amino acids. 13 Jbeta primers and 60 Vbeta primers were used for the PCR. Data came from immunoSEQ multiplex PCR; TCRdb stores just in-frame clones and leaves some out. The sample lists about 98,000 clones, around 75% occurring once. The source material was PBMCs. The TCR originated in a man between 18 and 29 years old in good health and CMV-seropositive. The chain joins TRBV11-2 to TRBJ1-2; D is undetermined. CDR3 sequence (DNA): TGTGCCAGCAGCTTAGATCAATACCCTCTAAGTTCTGGCTACACCTTC. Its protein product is CASSLDQYPLSSGYTF.